This is a list of T cell receptor beta chains from one sample in a study of blood T cell repertoires in COVID-19. Assay used: immunoSEQ multiplex PCR; TCRdb lists only in-frame clones, some missing. The sample includes roughly 250,000 clones, approximately 90% of them seen just once. The sequencing input was peripheral blood. The source of these receptors is a woman aged 40-49 years who had recovered from COVID-19. Each CDR3 is given without its conserved first and last residue.

V: TRBV7-2; CDR3: ASSLVWRTGDGYT
V: TRBV10-2; CDR3: ASSTPGRAGGHYNEQF
V: TRBV18; CDR3: ASSLIAAGALNQPQH
V: TRBV7-3; CDR3: ASSPGPRGTYNEQF
V: TRBV7-9; CDR3: ASSLGFGTGYHEQY
V: TRBV6-5; CDR3: ASSYRNPPDTQY
V: TRBV5-5; CDR3: ASSSRTEQY
V: TRBV27; CDR3: ASSLGTGVSNQPQH
V: TRBV19; CDR3: ASSSRPSVTDTQY
V: TRBV29-1; CDR3: SVRDRGQADTQY
V: TRBV19; CDR3: ASSIRMGQGLGELF
V: TRBV7-3; CDR3: ASSQGRGDGELF
V: TRBV19; CDR3: ASTGGAYEQY
V: TRBV5-6; CDR3: ASSLGQTVNQPQH
V: TRBV9; CDR3: ASSPGTGVFNQPQH
V: TRBV5-8; CDR3: ASSGGTVSNQPQH
V: TRBV27; CDR3: ASSPKLAGVLYNEQF
V: TRBV29-1; CDR3: SAYGQGETQY
V: TRBV6-2/TRBV6-3; CDR3: ASSPRGQLPKQY
V: TRBV14; CDR3: ASSPREGWRAYEQY
V: TRBV4-1; CDR3: ASSQVVDRGLGEQY
V: TRBV4-1; CDR3: ASSQVVRERTNEKLF
V: TRBV18; CDR3: ASSPVRQGTEAF
V: TRBV7-2; CDR3: ASSSQPGALETQY
V: TRBV5-1; CDR3: ASSLETFYGYT
V: TRBV4-3; CDR3: ASSLKDRGNEKLF
V: TRBV11-3; CDR3: ASSADRGNGNTIY
V: TRBV6-5; CDR3: ASSYSGGEQF
V: TRBV27; CDR3: ASSPSGTGVYEQY
V: TRBV6-6; CDR3: ASSFPTSAGNEQF
V: TRBV28; CDR3: ASSRTIASTDTQY
V: TRBV6-5; CDR3: ASSAGYEQY
V: TRBV7-2; CDR3: ASSRGGGNTGELF
V: TRBV18; CDR3: ASSPRTGNQPQH
V: TRBV5-1; CDR3: ASSSGQYQETQY
V: TRBV6-4; CDR3: ASSAVSGLGEQF
V: TRBV12-3/TRBV12-4; CDR3: ASSLARGLEQY
V: TRBV6-2/TRBV6-3; CDR3: ASSPSRTGNYGYT
V: TRBV24-1; CDR3: ATLGGGNNEQF
V: TRBV5-8; CDR3: ASSLVAVQETQY
V: TRBV19; CDR3: ASSDTGGGQPQH
V: TRBV4-1; CDR3: ASSQYDRGTDTQY
V: TRBV19; CDR3: ASSSKQQGNEQF
V: TRBV29-1; CDR3: SVATSGKTGELF
V: TRBV19; CDR3: ASSEGGYTREQY